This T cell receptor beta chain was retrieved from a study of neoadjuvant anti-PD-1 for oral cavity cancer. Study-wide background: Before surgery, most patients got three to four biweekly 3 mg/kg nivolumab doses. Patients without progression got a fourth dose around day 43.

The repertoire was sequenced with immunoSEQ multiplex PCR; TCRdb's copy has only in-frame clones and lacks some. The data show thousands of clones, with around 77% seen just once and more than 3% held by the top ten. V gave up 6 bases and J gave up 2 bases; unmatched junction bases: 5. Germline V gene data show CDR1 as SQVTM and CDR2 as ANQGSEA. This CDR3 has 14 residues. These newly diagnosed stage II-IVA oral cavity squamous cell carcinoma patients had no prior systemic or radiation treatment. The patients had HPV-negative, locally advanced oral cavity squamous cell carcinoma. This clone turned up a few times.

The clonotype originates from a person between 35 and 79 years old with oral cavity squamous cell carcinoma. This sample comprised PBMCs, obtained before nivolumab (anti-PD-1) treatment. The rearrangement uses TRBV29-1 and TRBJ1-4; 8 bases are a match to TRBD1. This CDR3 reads CSVQGAATNEKLFF. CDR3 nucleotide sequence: TGCAGCGTGCAGGGGGCCGCCACTAATGAAAAACTGTTTTTT.